Listed below are T cell receptor beta chains from one sample, sequenced in a study of T cell responses to AZD1222 COVID-19 vaccine. Using immunoSEQ multiplex PCR, the repertoire was profiled, and TCRdb retains in-frame clones only, with some absent. Among about 120,000 clones, just under 90% were seen once, and the ten largest hold more than 10%. The specimen comprised peripheral blood, sampled on day 0 of AZD1222 vaccination. All receptors derive from an adult in good health. Both conserved end residues are part of each CDR3. Each record gives: V gene, clone size, D gene, J gene, CDR3 DNA, CDR3 protein. The D gene is left open where the match is weak. For some rows the clone size is stated as once, few or many, or as a class when expanded; others skip it.

TRBV7-2	once	TRBD1	TRBJ1-5	TGTGCCAGCAGCCGGGACAGGATTAGCAATCAGCCCCAGCATTTT	CASSRDRISNQPQHF
TRBV7-9	NA	NA	TRBJ1-5	TGTGCCAGCAGCTTAGCAGGAGCTAATCAGCCCCAGCATTTT	CASSLAGANQPQHF
TRBV30	few	NA	TRBJ2-2	TGTGCCTGGATTTCGTACAGGTCCGCTACTTCGAACACCGGGGAGCTGTTTTTT	CAWISYRSATSNTGELFF
TRBV5-1	NA	TRBD1	TRBJ2-2	TGCGCCAGCAGCCTTCGGACAGGGGAGACCGGGGAGCTGTTTTTT	CASSLRTGETGELFF
TRBV15	NA	TRBD1	TRBJ2-1	TGTGCCACCAGCAGAGAGGGACAGGGGTTCAGCAATGAGCAGTTCTTC	CATSREGQGFSNEQFF
TRBV11-2	NA	NA	TRBJ1-5	TGTGCCAGCAGCCAGGACGTCTATCAGCCCCAGCATTTT	CASSQDVYQPQHF
TRBV28	NA	TRBD1	TRBJ1-2	TGTGCCAGCAGCTGGGACAGGGGTGGTGGCTACACCTTC	CASSWDRGGGYTF
TRBV7-3	NA	NA	TRBJ2-3	TGTGCCAGCAGCTTAATCTCAAGGGATACGCAGTATTTT	CASSLISRDTQYF
TRBV19	NA	NA	TRBJ1-6	TGTGCCAGTAGTACGCAGGGGACTAATTCACCCCTCCACTTT	CASSTQGTNSPLHF
TRBV6-6	NA	NA	TRBJ1-2	TGTGCCAGCAGTTCCCTCCCAGACTACACCTTC	CASSSLPDYTF
TRBV28	NA	NA	TRBJ1-2	TGTGCCAGCAGTTTGGGGGGACGGAGCGGCAGCTACACCTTC	CASSLGGRSGSYTF
TRBV19	NA	NA	TRBJ1-6	TGTGCCAGTAGTATTTGGGGGAATCGCCTCCACTTT	CASSIWGNRLHF